Presented here are 8 T cell receptor beta chains from one specimen sequenced in a study of PD-L1 blockade in urothelial cancer (dated by TCRdb to about 2017). The time point label corresponds to: peripheral blood 6 weeks after treatment start. To prepare the library, the immunoSEQ multiplex PCR assay was applied. Not all clones reach the TCRdb copy of this immuneACCESS table, which keeps in-frame sequences only. Checked studies attribute under half of the gap to unresolved V genes and leave the rest unexplained. The table for this sample lists 72,000 or so clones; approximately 91% of them were counted only once. About 11% of the sample lies in the top ten. The specimen comprised PBMCs, sampled around atezolizumab (anti-PD-L1) treatment. The origin of the receptors is a man aged 60-69 years with urothelial cancer.

V is TRBV10-2 and J is TRBJ2-3, with D tentatively TRBD2 (6 bases). CDR1 is WSHSY, CDR2 SAAADI, per germline. Trimming pared 2 bases from V and 0 bases from J, leaving 9 bases between. The CDR3 extends over 15 amino acids. The CDR3 protein is CASSEPAGSTDTQYF. The CDR3 bases are TGCGCCAGCAGTGAGCCGGCGGGAAGCACAGATACGCAGTATTTT.

The rearrangement links TRBV14 to TRBJ1-1; maybe TRBD1 (6 bases). V was pared by 0 bases and J by 5 bases, with 13 bases between. Germline CDR1 SGHDN, CDR2 FVKESK. There are 15 residues in the CDR3. The CDR3 sequence: CASSQDQGGRTEAFF. CDR3 nucleotides: TGTGCCAGCAGCCAAGATCAAGGGGGAAGGACTGAAGCTTTCTTT.

The V and J genes are TRBV27 and TRBJ1-5, with 10 nucleotides matching TRBD1. Germline-derived CDR1 and CDR2 are MNHEY and SMNVEV (reference sequence). The CDR3 is 15 amino acids. V dropped 2 bases and J dropped 2; count of bases not matched to a gene: 0. In nucleotides, the CDR3 is TGTGCCAGCAGTTTAGGACAGGGGGGCAATCAGCCCCAGCATTTT. Its translation is CASSLGQGGNQPQHF.

CDR3 sequence (DNA): TGTGCCAGCAGTTACTCATCCCCGGGCTACGAGCAGTACTTC. Protein product: CASSYSSPGYEQYF. This sequence joins TRBV6-5 and TRBJ2-7; D unclear. The CDR3 sequence is 14 residues long. Germline V CDR1 and CDR2: MNHEY, SVGAGI. V dropped 0 bases and J dropped 3 bases, with 9 bases sitting between them.

V usage is TRBV19 and J usage is TRBJ2-1, with TRBD1 identical over 7 bases. After removal of 3 bases from V and 6 bases from J, the junction contained 11 bases not matched to a gene. The CDR3 consists of 16 residues. In germline, CDR1 is LNHDA, CDR2 SQIVND (reference sequence). The CDR3 nucleotides read TGTGCCAGTAGTATCTCTTCACAGGGGCGACCCAATGAGCAGTTCTTC. Translation: CASSISSQGRPNEQFF.

The CDR3 nucleotides read TGCGCCAGCAGCTCCCGGGACAGTTCCTATAATTCACCCCTCCACTTT. Protein: CASSSRDSSYNSPLHF. The rearrangement links TRBV5-1 to TRBJ1-6; the match to TRBD1 covers 7 bases. This CDR3 is 16 amino acids long. V shed 3 bases and J 1 base; nucleotides not matched to a gene: 4. CDR1 and CDR2 from the germline V gene are SGHRS and YFSETQ.

CDR3 protein: CASSRLAGVLYNEQFF. The CDR3 DNA sequence: TGTGCCAGCAGCCGACTAGCGGGAGTTCTCTACAATGAGCAGTTCTTC. The chain recombines TRBV5-5 with TRBJ2-1, with 12 bases matching TRBD2. After removal of 4 bases from V and 3 bases from J, the junction contained 5 bases not matched to a gene. This CDR3 region has 16 residues. From germline, CDR1 is SGHKS and CDR2 YYEKEE (reference sequence).

The CDR3 sequence: CASSLLGTQSSYNEQFF. In DNA, the CDR3 is TGTGCCAGCAGCTTATTAGGGACACAGAGCTCCTACAATGAGCAGTTCTTC. The chain uses TRBV7-9 and TRBJ2-1; tentatively, D is TRBD1 (6 bases). There are 17 residues in the CDR3. Trimming removed 2 bases from V and 0 bases from J, with 14 bases in between. Germline V gene lookup returns CDR1 SEHNR and CDR2 FQNEAQ (reference sequence).